The T cell receptor beta chain under discussion was sequenced for a study of tumor and adjacent non-tumor tissue in lung cancer. Overall study results and limits: Significantly higher TCR diversity was found in tumor than normal lung. In normal lung, the top 100 clones were significantly more dominant than in tumor.

The CDR3 is 16 amino acids. This sample's RNA came from whole unsorted tissue. Three rounds of nested PCR, following a modified ARM-PCR protocol, produced the TCRbeta library. From the multiplex PCR reads, TCRdb called clonotypes with MiXCR, one entry per CDR3 protein. The profile shows over 100,000 distinct CDR3 sequences, around 80% of them singletons. With respect to this clonotype: Antigen unknown. The germline gene is not matched at one end of the junction; a read error may be the cause.

The receptor comes from a woman in her sixties or seventies with non-small cell lung cancer. Sequences were obtained from lung tumor tissue. The rearrangement joins TRBV12-3 or TRBV12-4 to TRBJ1-1; no clear D gene. The CDR3 here is CASSLALSVCYTGAFF. For the CDR3, the DNA is TGTGCCAGCAGTCTCGCCTTGTCGGTATGCTACACTGGAGCTTTCTTT.